The 23 T cell receptor beta chains below all came from one sample that was sequenced in a study of CD8 T cells in ankylosing spondylitis. Findings and limits, study-wide: There was a TCR beta motif, made of 7 to 9 highly homologous variants, that appeared characteristic of ankylosing spondylitis blood.

The antigens of these receptors remain unknown. TCRdb re-called the 5' RACE reads with MiXCR, one entry per CDR3 protein. Among 700,000 to 850,000 distinct CDR3 sequences listed, around 11% were seen once. Specimen: blood, either unsorted or a sorted T cell fraction (not recorded which). The receptors originated from a male donor with ankylosing spondylitis.

This clonotype showed up just a few times. The V call is TRBV20-1, the J call TRBJ1-2; possibly TRBD1 for D (5 bases). This CDR3 has 13 amino acids. CDR1 is DFQATT, CDR2 SNEGSKA, per germline (reference sequence). V gave up 6 bases and J gave up 5 bases, with 16 bases separating them. The CDR3 DNA sequence: TGCAGTGCCCCCCGTACGAGGGGATATGGCTACACCTTC. This codes for CSAPRTRGYGYTF.

This clonotype was detected ten times or more. The chain combines TRBV20-1 with TRBJ2-5; D gene unclear. Germline V gene data show CDR1 as DFQATT and CDR2 as SNEGSKA (reference sequence). The V end was cut by 3 bases, the J end by 5 bases, with 7 bases between. The CDR3 totals 11 residues. The CDR3 region has the DNA TGCAGTGCTAGGGACCCGGAGACCCAGTACTTC. Its protein is CSARDPETQYF.

In its sample, this clonotype was seen many times. V gene TRBV5-1 combines with J gene TRBJ1-1; D unclear. V lost 1 base and J 5 bases, leaving 12 bases between the germline ends. The CDR3 contains 14 residues. Germline CDR1 reads SGHRS; CDR2 reads YFSETQ. CDR3 protein: CASSLWGSGTEAFF. CDR3 DNA: TGCGCCAGCAGCTTGTGGGGAAGCGGGACTGAAGCTTTCTTT.

This clonotype has just a few counts. The chain joins TRBV7-9 to TRBJ2-2; 7 bases line up with TRBD1. With 3 bases clipped from V and 6 bases from J, the junction kept 10 bases outside the gene matches. CDR1 is SEHNR, CDR2 FQNEAQ, per germline (reference sequence). CDR3 length: 16 residues. Here the CDR3 reads CASSFADRSGSGELFF. The CDR3 coding sequence is TGTGCCAGCAGCTTCGCGGACAGGTCAGGATCCGGGGAGCTGTTTTTT.

This clonotype showed up just a few times. The chain uses TRBV7-9 and TRBJ2-3, with D perhaps matching TRBD1 or TRBD2 (5 bases each). V was cut by 5 bases and J by 3 bases, with 15 bases left in between. CDR1 and CDR2 (germline): SEHNR, FQNEAQ (reference sequence). The CDR3 is 15 amino acids. The CDR3 nucleotides read TGTGCCAGCAGCCCCGGGACCCAGCCTACAGATACGCAGTATTTT. This translates into CASSPGTQPTDTQYF.

This chain connects TRBV20-1 to TRBJ2-2; TRBD2 aligns across 7 bases. The CDR3 runs to 15 residues. The J segment lost 4 bases and the V segment lost 1 base, leaving 6 bases of the junction unmatched. From germline, CDR1 is DFQATT and CDR2 SNEGSKA (reference sequence). CDR3 protein: CSARARESPTGELFF. The CDR3 DNA reads as TGCAGTGCTAGAGCGCGGGAGTCTCCCACCGGGGAGCTGTTTTTT.

This clonotype came up a few times. The chain uses TRBV7-2 and TRBJ2-1, with a tentative D call TRBD1 (5 bases). In germline, CDR1 is SGHTA, CDR2 FQGNSA. The CDR3 consists of 16 residues. The V and J ends lost 5 bases and 1 base respectively, with 15 bases between them. CDR3 in amino acids: CASSPLGVGSYNEQFF. The CDR3 DNA reads as TGTGCCAGCAGCCCATTAGGGGTGGGTTCCTACAATGAGCAGTTCTTC.

With respect to this clonotype: At one end, the junction sequence differs from germline, possibly due to a read error. This chain links TRBV6-2 or TRBV6-3 with TRBJ1-1; D is unclear. Germline-derived CDR1 and CDR2 are MNHEY and SVGEGT. The CDR3 has 13 amino acids. CDR3 region: CASSYRRGYEALF. The CDR3 coding sequence is TGTGCCAGCAGTTATCGTCGAGGCTATGAAGCTTTGTTT.

This clonotype was detected ten times or more. This sequence joins TRBV12-3 or TRBV12-4 and TRBJ2-1, with D unclear. The CDR3 is 15 residues long. V was cut by 6 bases and J by 8 bases, with 20 bases left in between. CDR3 bases: TGTGCCAGCAGACCCTTAGGAGACGGGTTGGATGAGCAGTTCTTC. As protein: CASRPLGDGLDEQFF.

This clonotype was seen repeatedly, ten times or more. The rearrangement links TRBV24-1 to TRBJ2-2, with unresolved D. V lost 4 bases and J lost 0, with 5 bases in between. Germline CDR1 KGHDR, CDR2 SFDVKD. The length of the CDR3 is 14 residues. CDR3 amino acids: CATSESTNTGELFF. The CDR3 DNA is TGTGCCACCAGTGAAAGTACGAACACCGGGGAGCTGTTTTTT.

The rearrangement uses TRBV4-3 and TRBJ2-4; 10 nucleotides agree with TRBD2. The germline V gene encodes CDR1 LGHNA and CDR2 YSLEER. The CDR3 is made up of 17 amino acids. V lost 4 bases, J lost 5 bases, and 11 bases stayed unmatched. The chain's CDR3 is CASSRKILSGGENIQYF. In DNA form, the CDR3 reads TGCGCCAGCAGCCGCAAGATCCTAAGCGGGGGGGAAAACATTCAGTACTTC.

This clonotype was observed many times. The chain has TRBV29-1 and TRBJ2-1; the match to TRBD1 covers 7 bases. The V gene's germline CDR1 is SQVTM and CDR2 ANQGSEA. The V segment lost 1 base and the J segment 0 bases; nucleotides outside the gene matches: 3. The CDR3 consists of 15 residues. CDR3 amino acids: CSVEARDSSYNEQFF. CDR3 in DNA: TGCAGCGTTGAAGCCCGGGACAGCTCCTACAATGAGCAGTTCTTC.

This clonotype was counted many times. The V and J genes are TRBV20-1 and TRBJ1-4, with D possibly matching TRBD1 (6 bases). The germline V gene has CDR1 DFQATT and CDR2 SNEGSKA (reference sequence). Deletions cut 6 bases from V and 5 bases from J, with 13 bases between. This CDR3 has 13 amino acids. CDR3 sequence (DNA): TGCAGTGCCCTTAGGGGGTCGAATGAAAAACTGTTTTTT. Translated: CSALRGSNEKLFF.

This clonotype has more than one count but fewer than ten. The chain employs TRBV4-1 and TRBJ2-7, with D uncertain. Germline assignment: CDR1 MGHRA and CDR2 YSYEKL. The CDR3 covers 17 residues. The ends were cut back, 1 base at V and 1 base at J, with 17 bases in the middle. CDR3 nucleotide sequence: TGCGCCAGCAGCCAAGTTGGAGCCAGAGGAAAATCCTACGAGCAGTACTTC. It codes for CASSQVGARGKSYEQYF.

This clonotype showed up just a few times. This chain joins TRBV6-5 and TRBJ2-5; TRBD2 is a possible D gene (5 bases). Per the germline V gene, CDR1 is MNHEY and CDR2 is SVGAGI. V was shortened by 2 bases and J by 5 bases, with 18 bases between the two germline ends. CDR3 size: 16 residues. Here the CDR3 DNA reads TGTGCCAGCAGTTACCCCAATGACGCCTCGGGGGAGACCCAGTACTTC. Translation: CASSYPNDASGETQYF.

This clonotype was picked up many times. V and J are TRBV4-2 and TRBJ2-1, with 7 bases lining up with TRBD2. With V trimmed by 3 bases and J by 8 bases, 10 bases remained unmatched. This CDR3 has 15 residues. Per germline, CDR1 LGHNA and CDR2 YNFKEQ. Here the CDR3 DNA reads TGTGCCAGCAGCCACCTAAGCGGGAATGGGTATGAGCAGTTCTTC. It yields the protein CASSHLSGNGYEQFF.

The DNA of the CDR3 is TGTGCCAGCAGCCCCCGGTTAGAGAAAAGGACAGATACGCAGTATTTT. It specifies CASSPRLEKRTDTQYF. The gene calls are TRBV9 and TRBJ2-3; D is undetermined. The CDR3 is made up of 16 amino acids. The V gene lost 4 bases and the J gene lost 3 bases, with 18 bases spanning the gap. Germline assignment: CDR1 SGDLS and CDR2 YYNGEE.

J is TRBJ2-4 and V is TRBV29-1, with 7 bases that match TRBD2. CDR1 SQVTM and CDR2 ANQGSEA come from the germline V gene. The CDR3 totals 16 residues. Unmatched junction bases numbered 11, after V lost 6 bases and J lost 0 bases. CDR3 sequence: CSVGLQTGGAKNIQYF. Here the CDR3 DNA reads TGCAGCGTCGGCCTACAAACGGGAGGAGCCAAAAACATTCAGTACTTC.

This clonotype appeared many times. The CDR3 spells CASSPGGLLNTGELFF. In DNA, the CDR3 is TGTGCCAGCAGTCCGGGGGGGCTTTTAAACACCGGGGAGCTGTTTTTT. This chain joins TRBV6-1 and TRBJ2-2; TRBD2 agrees at 8 bases. Per germline, CDR1 MNHNS and CDR2 SASEGT. J was trimmed by 2 bases and V by 5 bases; bases with no gene match: 7. This CDR3 spans 16 amino acids.

The chain links TRBV12-3 or TRBV12-4 to TRBJ2-1, with TRBD2 as a possible D gene (6 bases). V lost 3 bases and J lost 9, with 15 bases in between. The CDR3 is 14 residues long. The CDR3 sequence: CASSFSGTPLEQFF. DNA of the CDR3: TGTGCCAGCAGTTTCTCCGGGACTCCCCTTGAGCAGTTCTTC.

This clonotype occurred a few times. The chain recombines TRBV4-3 with TRBJ2-3; tentative D call: TRBD1 (6 bases). The CDR3 has 15 residues. Germline V gives CDR1 LGHNA, CDR2 YSLEER. Trimming took 1 base from V and 9 from J, leaving 17 bases between them. This CDR3 reads CASSQVERQAGTQYF. DNA for the CDR3: TGCGCCAGCAGCCAAGTTGAACGACAGGCTGGAACGCAGTATTTT.

The chain employs TRBV20-1 and TRBJ2-1, with TRBD2 identical over 7 bases. The CDR3 is 13 amino acids. The germline V gene has CDR1 DFQATT and CDR2 SNEGSKA (reference sequence). Losses at the gene ends were 0 bases for V and 10 bases for J; bases not matched to a gene: 6. CDR3 residues: CSARDIVGGEQFF. The CDR3 DNA reads TGCAGTGCTAGAGATATCGTGGGAGGGGAGCAGTTCTTC.

Details on this clonotype: One junction end disagrees with the germline gene, perhaps due to a read error. The chain links TRBV7-7 to TRBJ2-1; D remains ambiguous. The germline CDR1 and CDR2 sequences are SSHAT and FNYEAQ (reference sequence). The CDR3 is 14 residues long. CDR3 in DNA: TGTGCTAGCAGCTTAGAGGCTGGCTACAATGAGCAGTTCTTC. Translation gives CASSLEAGYNEQFF.